The next 21 T cell receptor beta chains were all read from a single sample in a study of T-cell memory formation after mild COVID-19. MiXCR, run by TCRdb on the 5' RACE reads, gives a single entry per CDR3 protein. The table shows 290,000 or so distinct CDR3 sequences, with roughly 21% occurring only once. What was sequenced was PBMCs or a T cell subset sorted from them (not recorded which). Receptors were obtained from a young man who had mild COVID-19 (a few samples of this study predate the infection). Cell type and time point are not known.

This clonotype occurred a few times. In DNA, the CDR3 is TGTGCCAGCAGTTTGGGGACACCTTCCTACGAGCAGTACGTC. It translates to CASSLGTPSYEQYV. The rearrangement joins TRBV28 to TRBJ2-7; a weak D match, TRBD1 (6 bases). The V gene lost 3 bases and the J gene lost 1 base, with 10 bases spanning the gap. Germline CDR1 and CDR2: MDHEN and SYDVKM. CDR3 length: 14 residues.

The rearrangement uses TRBV20-1 and TRBJ1-3; D is uncertain. Germline loops: CDR1 DFQATT, CDR2 SNEGSKA (reference sequence). This CDR3 has 13 residues. Between the trimmed V and J ends, which lost 2 bases and 4 bases, there was a span of 9 bases. The CDR3: CSARLDGGNTIYF. In DNA, the CDR3 is TGCAGTGCTAGACTCGACGGGGGAAACACCATATATTTT.

This clonotype was observed a handful of times. The chain couples TRBV6-5 to TRBJ2-1; 12 nucleotides agree with TRBD2. Looked up from germline, CDR1 is MNHEY and CDR2 is SVGAGI. Unmatched junction bases numbered 13, after V lost 6 bases and J lost 10 bases. This CDR3 region has 16 residues. The CDR3 DNA reads as TGTGCCAGCAGCCCTGGACTAGCGGGGAGCCTTGAGGAGCAGTTCTTC. It encodes CASSPGLAGSLEEQFF.

The chain couples TRBV5-1 to TRBJ1-1; maybe TRBD1 (6 bases). CDR1 and CDR2 (germline): SGHRS, YFSETQ. The CDR3 runs 14 residues. Trimming shortened V by 1 base and J by 1 base, and 8 bases separated the two germline ends. The CDR3 is CASSLSGQNTEAFF. CDR3 DNA sequence: TGCGCCAGCAGCTTGTCGGGACAGAACACTGAAGCTTTCTTT. The entire variable domain, with the rest obtained from reference TRBV5-1 and TRBJ1-1, is as follows: KAGVTQTPRYLIKTRGQQVTLSCSPISGHRSVSWYQQTPGQGLQFLFEYFSETQRNKGNFPGRFSGRQFSNSRSEMNVSTLELGDSALYLCASSLSGQNTEAFFGQGTRLTVV.

The chain couples TRBV5-1 to TRBJ1-1; possibly TRBD1 for D (5 bases). V lost 4 bases and J 3 bases, leaving 13 bases between the germline ends. Looked up from germline, CDR1 is SGHRS and CDR2 is YFSETQ. This CDR3 contains 14 residues. The CDR3 sequence is CASSLMLGDTEAFF. CDR3 in DNA: TGCGCCAGCAGCCTGATGCTGGGGGACACTGAAGCTTTCTTT.

The chain is built from TRBV11-2 and TRBJ2-5, with D possibly called TRBD1 or TRBD2 (5 bases each). The germline CDR1 and CDR2 sequences are SGHAT and FQNNGV. Trimming took off 4 bases at V and 5 bases at J, with 17 bases between the two ends. The CDR3 runs 15 residues. The DNA of the CDR3 is TGTGCCAGCAGCTCGCCCAAGATTGGGGGTGAGACCCAGTACTTC. Translating it yields CASSSPKIGGETQYF.

The genes are TRBV20-1 and TRBJ2-5, with D perhaps given as TRBD1 or TRBD2 (6 bases each). CDR3 length equals 11 residues. Germline V CDR1 and CDR2: DFQATT, SNEGSKA (reference sequence). CDR3 DNA sequence: TGCAGCGCAGGGGAGGTGGAGACCCAGTACTTC. This sequence encodes CSAGEVETQYF.

This clonotype was counted only a few times. V gene TRBV6-2 or TRBV6-3 combines with J gene TRBJ2-7; D remains ambiguous. The CDR3 extends over 13 amino acids. CDR1 is MNHEY, CDR2 SVGEGT, per germline. V was pared by 2 bases and J by 7 bases, with 12 bases between. CDR3 amino acids: CASSYGQSREQYV. CDR3 bases: TGTGCCAGCAGTTACGGTCAGTCGAGAGAGCAGTACGTC.

This sequence joins TRBV25-1 and TRBJ2-1; possible D gene TRBD1, 5 bases. The germline V gene has CDR1 MGHDK and CDR2 SYGVNS. Deletions cut 6 bases from V and 4 bases from J, with 7 bases between. This CDR3 has 12 residues. The CDR3 sequence is CASRDRYNEQFF. The CDR3 bases are TGTGCCAGCAGAGACAGATACAATGAGCAGTTCTTC.

This chain uses TRBV5-1 with TRBJ2-1; D is undetermined. This CDR3 has 16 amino acids. Germline assignment: CDR1 SGHRS and CDR2 YFSETQ. Deletions cut 2 bases from V and 1 base from J, with 13 bases between. As DNA, the CDR3 is TGCGCCAGCAGCTTCGGGTCGAGAGGTTCCTACAATGAGCAGTTCTTC. This codes for CASSFGSRGSYNEQFF.

This clonotype was observed a few times. The J gene is TRBJ2-5, the V gene TRBV4-1, with TRBD2 identical over 8 bases. Trimming removed 0 bases from V and 5 bases from J; junction bases left unmatched: 11. This CDR3 region has 17 residues. Germline V gene sequence: CDR1 MGHRA, CDR2 YSYEKL. The CDR3 loop reads CASSQEGLAGGFETQYF. Here the CDR3 DNA reads TGCGCCAGCAGCCAAGAAGGGCTGGCGGGGGGTTTCGAGACCCAGTACTTC.

This clonotype showed up just a few times. The genes are TRBV5-5 and TRBJ1-2; D not resolved. Between the trimmed V and J ends, which lost 1 base and 3 bases, there was a span of 10 bases. CDR1 and CDR2 from the germline V gene are SGHKS and YYEKEE (reference sequence). The CDR3 contains 14 residues. The CDR3 region has the DNA TGTGCCAGCAGCTTGCCCGGTCGGTACTATGGCTACACCTTC. It specifies CASSLPGRYYGYTF.

The CDR3 DNA reads TGTGCCTGGAGTAGACAGGGGAACACTGAAGCTTTCTTT. It translates to CAWSRQGNTEAFF. This chain links TRBV30 with TRBJ1-1, with 7 bases identical to TRBD1. Germline lookup yields CDR1 GTSNPN and CDR2 SVGIG (reference sequence). Germline trimming cut 2 bases from V and 1 base from J; bases unmatched to any gene: 1. This CDR3 comprises 13 residues.

This clonotype was observed a few times. The chain joins TRBV3-1 to TRBJ1-2; no firm D call. V was trimmed by 2 bases and J by 0 bases, leaving 7 bases between them. The CDR3 spans 14 residues. The germline gives CDR1 LGHDT, CDR2 YNNKEL (reference sequence). The CDR3 bases are TGTGCCAGCAGCCAATCCGAGTCTAACTATGGCTACACCTTC. This encodes CASSQSESNYGYTF. Looking up the rest from reference TRBV3-1 and TRBJ1-2 gives the full variable domain: DTAVSQTPKYLVTQMGNDKSIKCEQNLGHDTMYWYKQDSKKFLKIMFSYNNKELIINETVPNRFSPKSPDKAHLNLHINSLELGDSAVYFCASSQSESNYGYTFGSGTRLTVV.

This rearrangement joins TRBV7-2 to TRBJ1-2; D uncertain. V dropped 3 bases and J dropped 0 bases, with 8 bases sitting between them. CDR3 length: 14 residues. CDR1 is SGHTA and CDR2 is FQGNSA in the germline V gene. Written as DNA, the CDR3 is TGTGCCAGCAGCTTGATGTCAACTAACTATGGCTACACCTTC. As protein: CASSLMSTNYGYTF.

This clonotype turned up a few times. This CDR3 reads CASSFRLGAGTEAFF. The CDR3 DNA reads as TGTGCCAGCAGCTTTAGGCTGGGGGCTGGGACTGAAGCTTTCTTT. This sequence joins TRBV7-2 and TRBJ1-1; D is perhaps TRBD1 (6 bases). The V and J ends lost 3 bases and 5 bases respectively, with 16 bases between them. The V gene's germline CDR1 is SGHTA and CDR2 FQGNSA. The CDR3 extends over 15 amino acids.

The chain combines TRBV9 with TRBJ2-2, with D unresolved. Germline V gene lookup returns CDR1 SGDLS and CDR2 YYNGEE. V dropped 1 base and J dropped 6 bases, with 4 bases sitting between them. The CDR3 is 12 amino acids. The CDR3 reads CASSVMSGELFF. The CDR3 DNA sequence: TGTGCCAGCAGCGTAATGTCCGGGGAGCTGTTTTTT.

This clonotype was detected a few times. This chain joins TRBV6-5 and TRBJ1-1; possible D gene TRBD1, 6 bases. Germline assignment: CDR1 MNHEY and CDR2 SVGAGI. This CDR3 contains 14 residues. Trimming removed 4 bases at V and 3 bases at J, with 12 bases between. In nucleotides, the CDR3 is TGTGCCAGCAGTTTAAGAGGGGGACACACTGAAGCTTTCTTT. The encoded protein is CASSLRGGHTEAFF.

The V call is TRBV20-1, the J call TRBJ1-2, with a possible D match to TRBD1 (5 bases). The V gene's germline CDR1 is DFQATT and CDR2 SNEGSKA (reference sequence). The length of the CDR3 is 13 residues. Trimming cost V 2 bases and J 6 bases, with 13 bases left between them. The CDR3 here is CSARPGTLDGYTF. Here the CDR3 DNA reads TGCAGTGCTAGACCCGGGACCCTCGATGGCTACACCTTC.

This clonotype has a count of ten or more. This chain connects TRBV7-2 to TRBJ2-3; D is perhaps TRBD1 or TRBD2 (5 bases each). The V gene's germline CDR1 is SGHTA and CDR2 FQGNSA. V was cut by 4 bases and J by 0 bases, with 8 bases left in between. The CDR3 is made up of 14 amino acids. The CDR3 reads CASSSRGSTDTQYF. The CDR3 region has the DNA TGTGCCAGCAGCTCGAGGGGAAGCACAGATACGCAGTATTTT.

In its sample, this clonotype was seen a few times. J is TRBJ2-5 and V is TRBV10-3; D remains unclear. CDR1 is ENHRY, CDR2 SYGVKD, per germline. Trimming stripped 4 bases from V and 2 bases from J, with 8 bases between. The CDR3 totals 13 residues. CDR3 loop: CAISGAGQETQYF. As DNA, the CDR3 is TGTGCCATCAGTGGGGCAGGACAAGAGACCCAGTACTTC.